These T cell receptor beta chains were read from a single sample in a study of blood T cells in healthy people across ages. TCRdb re-analysed the 5' RACE reads in MiXCR, keeping a single row per CDR3 protein. The sample lists 650,000 to 1,000,000 distinct CDR3 sequences; around half were seen once. The specimen was blood. These receptors came from an elderly man in good health. CDR3s include the opening cysteine and the closing phenylalanine or tryptophan. Each record gives: J gene, clone size, D gene, CDR3 length, V gene, CDR3 DNA, CDR3 protein. D genes are given only for firm matches. A clone size is listed for some rows: how often the clone was seen (once, few, many), or a class if it is expanded.

TRBJ2-7	-	TRBD2	14	TRBV28	TGTGCCAGCAGATCGGGACTAACCGCCTACGAGCAGTACTTC	CASRSGLTAYEQYF
TRBJ2-3	-	-	13	TRBV24-1	TGTGCCACCAGTGGACGGTGGACAGATACGCAGTATTTT	CATSGRWTDTQYF
TRBJ2-5	-	TRBD2	15	TRBV20-1	TGCAGTGCTAGAGATCCCAGCGGGAGGGACAATGAGCAGTACTTC	CSARDPSGRDNEQYF
TRBJ2-7	-	TRBD1	13	TRBV29-1	TGCAGCGTTGTTGGGACAGGACAATACGAGCAGTACTTC	CSVVGTGQYEQYF
TRBJ2-5	-	-	16	TRBV20-1	TGCAGTGCTAGCTCTCAGGCTGGACGGCTCCAAGAGACCCAGTACTTC	CSASSQAGRLQETQYF
TRBJ1-4	-	-	14	TRBV19	TGTGCCAGTAGTATGACCCTCCTAGGTGAAAAACTGTTTTTT	CASSMTLLGEKLFF
TRBJ2-1	-	TRBD2	15	TRBV6-2/TRBV6-3	TGTGCCAGCATAGCGGGGTCCCTCTCCTACAATGAGCAGTTCTTC	CASIAGSLSYNEQFF
TRBJ2-7	-	-	14	TRBV12-3/TRBV12-4	TGTGCCAGCAGTCCGTCGACAGGGAGGTACGAGCAGTACTTC	CASSPSTGRYEQYF
TRBJ2-7	-	-	11	TRBV6-1	TGTGCCATCTATAACCCCCTCGAGCAGTACTTC	CAIYNPLEQYF
TRBJ2-1	-	-	12	TRBV24-1	TGTGCCACCAGTGACTTAGGGGGTGAGCAGTTCTTC	CATSDLGGEQFF
TRBJ2-3	few	TRBD2	17	TRBV3-1	TGTGCCAGCAGCCAACTAGCGGGAGAGGAGTCCACAGATACGCAGTATTTT	CASSQLAGEESTDTQYF
TRBJ1-1	-	TRBD1	15	TRBV7-2	TGTGCCAGCAGTAGAGAGGGACAGGGCGGCCGTGAAGCTTTCTTT	CASSREGQGGREAFF